This entry concerns a single T cell receptor (beta chain). Authors' analysis steps: Researchers report that nucleated cell counts were estimated from reference gene primer amplification. TCRdb keeps only in-frame clones here, not all; method: immunoSEQ multiplex PCR. The V and J calls and clone size were taken over from that table, and D and trimming were inferred from the DNA. This sample has 40,000 to 60,000 clones, with about four fifths found just once. The data stem from a study of blood T cell repertoires in COVID-19. Study-wide background: The United States, Italy and Spain were the sources of the acute and convalescent COVID-19 samples. T cells, B-cell-depleted T cells, or PBMCs provided the cDNA or gDNA that served as material.

The CDR3 covers 16 residues. V gave up 6 bases and J gave up 6 bases; unmatched junction bases: 14. Germline V lookup: CDR1 MNHEY, CDR2 SMNVEV (reference sequence). This clonotype originated in a middle-aged man with active COVID-19. The chain uses TRBV27 and TRBJ2-7; 10 bases are shared with TRBD1. The sample comprised peripheral blood. The CDR3 loop is CASRDRPGQGLGEQYF. The CDR3 nucleotides read TGTGCCAGCAGAGATAGGCCGGGACAGGGGTTAGGCGAGCAGTACTTC.